Listed below are T cell receptor beta chains from one sample, sequenced in a study of Graves' ophthalmopathy and Graves' hyperthyroidism. TCRdb passed the multiplex PCR reads through MiXCR, listing each CDR3 protein once. The sample carries fewer than 400,000 distinct CDR3 sequences, about a sixth recorded once. The sequenced sample consisted of peripheral blood. These receptors all stem from a woman under 30 with Graves' ophthalmopathy. Each CDR3 is given with its conserved first and last residue. D genes are given only for firm matches. Clone size is not always given. Where it is, it says once, few, many or a class for expanded clones.

d_call	v_call	j_call	clone_size	cdr3_length	cdr3_nt	cdr3_aa
.	TRBV6-1	TRBJ1-5	many	15	TGTGCCAGCAGTGAAGCAGGAGTCTACAATCAGCCCCAGCATTTT	CASSEAGVYNQPQHF
.	TRBV20-1	TRBJ2-7	many	13	TGCAGTGCTAGAGAGTCTGGCCTCTACGAGCAGTACTTC	CSARESGLYEQYF
.	TRBV27	TRBJ1-1	many	14	TGTGCCAGCATAGGTCAGGGTGAGGACACTGAAGCTTTCTTT	CASIGQGEDTEAFF
.	TRBV6-5	TRBJ1-3	many	15	TGTGCCAGCAGTTACGGTTCCGGAGCTGGAAACACCATATATTTT	CASSYGSGAGNTIYF
.	TRBV10-2	TRBJ1-2	many	13	TGCGCCAGCAGTGAGTCAGGGAACTATGGCTACACCTTC	CASSESGNYGYTF
.	TRBV28	TRBJ2-5	many	16	TGTGCCAGCAGTTCCTACCCACCCAGGTGGTGGGAGACCCAGTACTTC	CASSSYPPRWWETQYF
.	TRBV19	TRBJ2-5	.	16	TGTGCCAGTAGTCTGGGGAAACAGCCAGGCCAAGAGACCCAGTACTTC	CASSLGKQPGQETQYF
TRBD1	TRBV6-5	TRBJ2-2	many	12	TGTGCCGGAGGACAGGTTACCGGGGAGCTGTTTTTT	CAGGQVTGELFF
.	TRBV28	TRBJ1-3	.	16	TGTGCCAGCAGGACGCCCGCGGCAGGCTCTGGAAACACCATATATTTT	CASRTPAAGSGNTIYF
.	TRBV2	TRBJ2-5	many	16	TGTGCCAGCAGTGAATCGTGGTGGACATTACAAGAGACCCAGTACTTC	CASSESWWTLQETQYF
.	TRBV20-1	TRBJ2-7	.	15	TGCAGTGCTAGGGGTCAGCGGTTGAGCTCCTACGAGCAGTACTTC	CSARGQRLSSYEQYF
.	TRBV6-2/TRBV6-3	TRBJ2-7	many	17	TGTGCCAGCAGTCCGACACGCGGTGGATATAGCTCCTACGAGCAGTACTTC	CASSPTRGGYSSYEQYF
.	TRBV7-3	TRBJ2-5	once	14	TGTGCCAGCAGCTTATCACGGGACCAAGAGACCCAGTACTTC	CASSLSRDQETQYF
TRBD2	TRBV10-3	TRBJ2-2	.	14	TGTGCCATCAGGCACGGGAGGGCCACCGGGGAGCTGTTTTTT	CAIRHGRATGELFF
.	TRBV6-5	TRBJ2-7	many	15	TGTGCCAGCAGCTCCCAGGGCGGGGCCTCCTACGAGCAGTACTTC	CASSSQGGASYEQYF
.	TRBV30	TRBJ2-2	many	18	TGTGCCTGGAGTGCAATGGGGTGGAGGGGACGGAACACCGGGGAGCTGTTTTTT	CAWSAMGWRGRNTGELFF
.	TRBV7-9	TRBJ2-5	many	16	TGTGCCAGCAGCTCCCATAGCGCCAGGGGTGGGGAGACCCAGTACTTC	CASSSHSARGGETQYF
.	TRBV7-9	TRBJ2-7	.	15	TGTGCCAGTCAGGCGTACAGGGAGACGAACTACGAGCAGTACTTC	CASQAYRETNYEQYF
.	TRBV7-9	TRBJ2-5	.	15	TGTGCCAGCGGGGTGGGGGCCAGCGCGAAAGAGACCCAGTACTTC	CASGVGASAKETQYF
TRBD1	TRBV7-6	TRBJ2-5	many	14	TGTGCCAGCAGACCCGGGACAGCTCAAGAGACCCAGTACTTC	CASRPGTAQETQYF
TRBD2	TRBV20-1	TRBJ2-5	.	14	TGCAGTGCTATAGGACTAGCGGGAGGGGAGACCCAGTACTTC	CSAIGLAGGETQYF
.	TRBV30	TRBJ2-5	.	11	TGTGCCTGGATTCGCAGGGACGCCCAGTACTTC	CAWIRRDAQYF
.	TRBV20-1	TRBJ2-5	many	14	TGCAGTGTCACAGTCTTCCCTCGGGGAGAGACCCAGTACTTC	CSVTVFPRGETQYF
.	TRBV7-3	TRBJ2-6	many	15	TGTGCCAGCAGCCCTAACTTATCTGGGGCCAACGTCCTGACTTTC	CASSPNLSGANVLTF
.	TRBV5-1	TRBJ1-1	many	13	TGCGCCAGCAGCGCGAGGGGAGGCACTGAAGCTTTCTTT	CASSARGGTEAFF
.	TRBV20-1	TRBJ2-7	many	17	TGCAGTGCTAGAGGTTGGGGGGGGCAGGCGGCCTACTACGAGCAGTACTTC	CSARGWGGQAAYYEQYF
.	TRBV11-2	TRBJ2-5	.	17	TGTGCCAGCAGCCGCCCGTTTGAGGACACCCTCCAAGAGACCCAGTACTTC	CASSRPFEDTLQETQYF
.	TRBV10-2	TRBJ1-5	many	14	TGCGCCAGCGCTAGGGGGGCGATAAATCAGCCCCAGCATTTT	CASARGAINQPQHF
.	TRBV6-5	TRBJ1-6	.	15	TGTGCCAGCAGTTACCTGGACGACCCGAATTCACCCCTCCACTTT	CASSYLDDPNSPLHF
.	TRBV12-3/TRBV12-4	TRBJ1-1	many	10	TGTGCCAGCAGCAACACTGAAGCTTTCTTT	CASSNTEAFF
TRBD2	TRBV11-2	TRBJ2-7	.	17	TGTGCCAGCAGCTTAGACTCGGGACTAGCGGGAGTCTACGAGCAGTACTTC	CASSLDSGLAGVYEQYF
TRBD1	TRBV20-1	TRBJ1-5	many	17	TGCAGTGCTGCTCCGGGACAGGGCCGATATAGCAATCAGCCCCAGCATTTT	CSAAPGQGRYSNQPQHF
.	TRBV15	TRBJ1-5	many	12	TGTGCCACCTCAATAGGGAATCAGCCCCAGCATTTT	CATSIGNQPQHF
TRBD2	TRBV7-6	TRBJ2-7	few	15	TGTGCCAGCACCCCGGCGGGGGGGGGGACCTACGAGCAGTACTTC	CASTPAGGGTYEQYF
.	TRBV7-3	TRBJ2-5	many	18	TGTGCCAGCACCATATCTCCCCTTGGGCGGTCCCAAGAGGAGACCCAGTACTTC	CASTISPLGRSQEETQYF
TRBD1	TRBV6-1	TRBJ1-2	many	14	TGTGCCAGCAGTCGCGGACAGGGTTTCACTGGCTACACCTTC	CASSRGQGFTGYTF
.	TRBV2	TRBJ2-7	many	15	TGTGCCAGCAGCACCAAGACAGGACTTTCCTACGAGCAGTACTTC	CASSTKTGLSYEQYF
.	TRBV28	TRBJ2-5	many	13	TGTGCCAGCGTGGAGGGGGCGCGAGAGACCCAGTACTTC	CASVEGARETQYF
.	TRBV28	TRBJ2-7	many	14	TGTGCCAGCAGTCCCAGGGCTCCCCGGGTCGAGCAGTACTTC	CASSPRAPRVEQYF
TRBD1	TRBV7-2	TRBJ1-1	many	13	TGTGCCAGCAGCCCGCCCGGGACAGATGAAGCTTTCTTT	CASSPPGTDEAFF
.	TRBV18	TRBJ1-2	many	15	TGTGCCAGCTCACCAGAGAAGGGGCCCAACTATGGCTACACCTTC	CASSPEKGPNYGYTF
.	TRBV7-2	TRBJ1-6	.	12	TGTGCCAGCAACGGACCAGGCGCACCCCTCCACTTT	CASNGPGAPLHF
.	TRBV12-3/TRBV12-4	TRBJ1-6	many	16	TGTGCCAGCAGTTTAAGGATAGGGCCTGGAAATTCACCCCTCCACTTT	CASSLRIGPGNSPLHF
.	TRBV12-3/TRBV12-4	TRBJ1-1	.	14	TGTGCCAGCAGTTTGGGTGGCAGGGCGAGGATTGCTTTCTTT	CASSLGGRARIAFF
.	TRBV27	TRBJ2-7	many	14	TGTGCCAGCAGTTTAGGGGCAGGGTTGCGCGAGCAGTACTTC	CASSLGAGLREQYF
TRBD1	TRBV19	TRBJ2-4	few	16	TGTGCCAGTAGTCCCTGGACAGGGGGAACCAAAAACATTCAGTACTTC	CASSPWTGGTKNIQYF
TRBD1	TRBV20-1	TRBJ1-6	.	17	TGCAGTGCTCGGGGGGACGGTTCTTACAGGGGGAATTCACCCCTCCACTTT	CSARGDGSYRGNSPLHF
TRBD1	TRBV10-1	TRBJ2-3	few	16	TGCGCCAGCAGCCAAATCCCCGGACAGGGGGCTGGTACGCAGTATTTT	CASSQIPGQGAGTQYF
TRBD1	TRBV6-2/TRBV6-3	TRBJ1-5	many	17	TGTGCCAGCAGTTACCGGGGACAGGGAAGGTACAATCAGCCCCAGCATTTT	CASSYRGQGRYNQPQHF
.	TRBV15	TRBJ2-7	.	13	TGTGCCACCAGCAGAGAACCGGACGACGAGCAGTACTTC	CATSREPDDEQYF
.	TRBV7-2	TRBJ1-1	many	14	TGTGCCAGCAGCTTAACCGGACGGGCCACTGAAGCTTTCTTT	CASSLTGRATEAFF
TRBD1	TRBV28	TRBJ2-7	few	13	TGTGCCAGCAACCAGCCTGACAGGGGTAGGCCGTACTTC	CASNQPDRGRPYF
.	TRBV12-3/TRBV12-4	TRBJ1-5	many	15	TGTGCCAGCAGTTTATCGCCGGGACGCAATCAGCCCCAGCATTTT	CASSLSPGRNQPQHF
TRBD1	TRBV2	TRBJ1-6	many	14	TGTGCCAGCAGTGAAGCGACAGGGATATCACCCCTCCACTTT	CASSEATGISPLHF
.	TRBV7-2	TRBJ1-1	many	15	TGTGCCAGCAGCTCTCCCAGGGATGGAAGGACTGAAGCTTTCTTT	CASSSPRDGRTEAFF
.	TRBV7-8	TRBJ1-5	many	14	TGTGCCAGCAGCTTAATTAGGGAGGGACAGCCCCAGCATTTT	CASSLIREGQPQHF
TRBD1	TRBV7-2	TRBJ1-2	.	14	TGTGCCAGCAGCTTAGCAGGGGGCGGAAATGGCTACACCTTC	CASSLAGGGNGYTF
TRBD1	TRBV6-2/TRBV6-3	TRBJ1-5	many	19	TGTGCCAGCAGTTACCCGGGGACAGGGATACCGCCGCTCCATCAGCCCCAGCATTTT	CASSYPGTGIPPLHQPQHF
TRBD1	TRBV12-3/TRBV12-4	TRBJ2-2	many	17	TGTGCCAGCAGTTTAATACCCGGGACAGGGGACACCGGGGAGCTGTTTTTT	CASSLIPGTGDTGELFF
.	TRBV6-1	TRBJ1-3	many	14	TGTGCCACTCAAATGGGCTCCTCTGGAAACACCATATATTTT	CATQMGSSGNTIYF